This is a list of T cell receptor beta chains from one sample in a study of cytomegalovirus exposure and HLA in healthy donors. TCRdb's table, derived via immunoSEQ multiplex PCR, lists solely in-frame clones and lacks some. The sample holds about 170,000 clones, almost 75% seen once. Specimen: PBMCs. The receptors shown here come from a woman aged 18 to 35 in good health and CMV-seropositive. The CDR3 runs from the conserved cysteine through the conserved F or W. The D gene is left open where the match is weak. Size values are once, few and many counts, or a class for expanded clones, and some rows have none.

j_gene | abundance | v_gene | d_gene | CDR3aa | CDR3nt
TRBJ2-4 | - | TRBV14 | - | CASSQVRSDQAKNIQYF | TGTGCCAGCAGCCAAGTCCGGAGCGATCAAGCCAAAAACATTCAGTACTTC
TRBJ1-2 | few | TRBV19 | - | CASREAGDYGYTF | TGTGCCAGTAGGGAGGCAGGGGACTATGGCTACACCTTC
TRBJ2-5 | - | TRBV7-2 | TRBD2 | CASSLSRRGGRETQYF | TGTGCCAGCAGCTTATCTAGGCGGGGGGGCCGAGAGACCCAGTACTTC
TRBJ1-6 | - | TRBV5-4 | - | CASSLVALDTNSPLHF | TGTGCCAGCAGCTTGGTCGCTTTGGACACAAATTCACCCCTCCACTTT
TRBJ2-6 | - | TRBV6-1 | - | CASSEDGSGANVLTF | TGTGCCAGCAGTGAAGACGGCTCTGGGGCCAACGTCCTGACTTTC
TRBJ2-5 | - | TRBV7-6 | TRBD1 | CASSLDRGRLQETQYF | TGTGCCAGCAGCTTAGACAGGGGGAGACTCCAAGAGACCCAGTACTTC
TRBJ1-1 | - | TRBV6-5 | - | CASSYTENTEAFF | TGTGCCAGCAGTTACACAGAGAACACTGAAGCTTTCTTT
TRBJ2-1 | - | TRBV18 | TRBD2 | CASSSPAGGPGEQFF | TGTGCCAGCTCATCGCCAGCGGGGGGGCCTGGTGAGCAGTTCTTC
TRBJ2-7 | - | TRBV6-6 | - | CASSYDRGAPSYEQYF | TGTGCCAGCAGTTACGATCGGGGGGCCCCCTCCTACGAGCAGTACTTC
TRBJ2-1 | - | TRBV5-4 | - | CASRGLGGGRWSSYNEQFF | TGTGCCAGCAGGGGACTGGGCGGAGGCCGGTGGAGCTCCTACAATGAGCAGTTCTTC
TRBJ2-7 | - | TRBV27 | TRBD1 | CASSFGQGDEQYF | TGTGCCAGCAGTTTCGGACAGGGGGACGAGCAGTACTTC
TRBJ2-1 | - | TRBV7-2 | TRBD2 | CASSLREAGVQSSYNEQFF | TGTGCCAGCAGCTTACGGGAAGCGGGGGTCCAGAGCTCCTACAATGAGCAGTTCTTC
TRBJ2-5 | - | TRBV19 | - | CASKGLQETQYF | TGTGCCAGTAAGGGACTCCAAGAGACCCAGTACTTC
TRBJ2-3 | - | TRBV4-3 | - | CASSQDAGQTNTDTQYF | TGCGCCAGCAGCCAAGATGCGGGTCAGACTAACACAGATACGCAGTATTTT
TRBJ1-2 | - | TRBV2 | TRBD1 | CASQNLGQGSGYTF | TGTGCCAGCCAGAACCTCGGACAGGGGTCTGGCTACACCTTC
TRBJ1-1 | - | TRBV2 | - | CASTTGVNTEAFF | TGTGCCAGCACGACAGGAGTGAACACTGAAGCTTTCTTT
TRBJ1-1 | few | TRBV11-2 | - | CASSLGQGSKTEAFF | TGTGCCAGCAGCTTAGGTCAGGGGTCGAAGACTGAAGCTTTCTTT
TRBJ2-1 | few | TRBV19 | - | CASSSQAQGNEQFF | TGTGCCAGTAGTTCCCAGGCGCAGGGCAATGAGCAGTTCTTC
TRBJ2-1 | - | TRBV18 | - | CASSTTGSKDEQFF | TGTGCCAGCTCGACCACGGGGTCGAAGGATGAGCAGTTCTTC
TRBJ1-1 | - | TRBV4-1 | - | CASSQDGGGGTEAFF | TGCGCCAGCAGCCAAGATGGGGGAGGAGGCACTGAAGCTTTCTTT
TRBJ2-6 | - | TRBV7-9 | TRBD1 | CASSSQGTGANVLTF | TGTGCCAGCAGCTCACAGGGGACCGGGGCCAACGTCCTGACTTTC
TRBJ2-7 | few | TRBV2 | - | CASRSTRPNYEQYF | TGTGCCAGCAGATCTACGCGTCCGAACTACGAGCAGTACTTC
TRBJ1-1 | - | TRBV7-9 | TRBD1 | CASFGQGGNTEAFF | TGTGCCAGCTTCGGACAGGGGGGAAACACTGAAGCTTTCTTT
TRBJ2-5 | - | TRBV15 | - | CATSSETGKETQYF | TGTGCCACCAGCTCCGAGACCGGGAAAGAGACCCAGTACTTC